This T cell receptor beta chain originates from a study of vaccination and CD4 T cells after COVID-19. General study points: In convalescent patients, 304 of 307 vaccine-specific clones were mono-reactive for SARS-CoV-2 spike.

Regarding time point: late sampling 161 to 241 days after vaccination in three convalescent patients. Germline V lookup: CDR1 MDHEN, CDR2 SYDVKM. V was shortened by 5 bases and J by 7 bases, with 15 bases between the two germline ends. There are 14 residues in the CDR3. TCRdb re-called the PCR reads through MiXCR, storing one row per CDR3 protein. The data show 35,000 to 45,000 distinct CDR3 sequences, with around 39% seen just once and under 6.5% held by the top ten. As for this clonotype: The antigen is undetermined.

V usage is TRBV28 and J usage is TRBJ2-1; perhaps TRBD1 as D (6 bases). This TCR came from a human donor who had recovered from COVID-19. The material sequenced was CD4+ T cells from blood, taken about 7 months after SARS-CoV-2 vaccination. CDR3 amino acids: CASSRGGGMNEQFF. The CDR3 nucleotides read TGTGCCAGCAGTCGAGGGGGTGGGATGAATGAGCAGTTCTTC. The full variable domain, rest sourced from reference TRBV28 and TRBJ2-1, is DVKVTQSSRYLVKRTGEKVFLECVQDMDHENMFWYRQDPGLGLRLIYFSYDVKMKEKGDIPEGYSVSREKKERFSLILESASTNQTSMYLCASSRGGGMNEQFFGPGTRLTVL.